This T cell receptor beta chain was retrieved from a study of early T cells in non-severe SARS-CoV-2 infection. Study-wide background: Chains were not paired, and sequencing was done on bulk RNA from unsorted whole blood.

Comment on this clonotype: Its specificity is not known.

Study-level points and caveats: Anti-spike CD8 responses were favored by VDJdb matching, which missed private and CD4 specificities.

Via MiXCR, TCRdb re-called the 5' RACE reads, giving one row per CDR3 protein. This table holds approximately 90,000 distinct CDR3 sequences, about 15% found once. This CDR3 is 15 amino acids long. V lost 6 bases and J lost 7; bases outside the gene matches: 9. Germline assignment: CDR1 MNHEY and CDR2 SVGEGT. This receptor was obtained from an adult who was a healthcare worker with PCR-confirmed SARS-CoV-2 infection or an uninfected control (not recorded which). Sequences were derived from whole blood, sampled at baseline. The chain couples TRBV6-2 or TRBV6-3 to TRBJ2-1; 10 bases fit TRBD2. CDR3 bases: TGTGCCAGCAGAAGTCAACTAGCGGGATTTAATGAGCAGTTCTTC. The encoded protein is CASRSQLAGFNEQFF.